Sequencing of this T cell receptor (beta chain) was carried out in a study of blood T cell repertoires in COVID-19. Repertoires were generated with immunoSEQ multiplex PCR, while TCRdb's copy carries only in-frame clones and drops some. The data show 150,000 to 200,000 clones, almost 85% seen once. V gave up 4 bases and J gave up 8 bases; unmatched junction bases: 14. This CDR3 spans 16 amino acids. CDR1 is SGHAT, CDR2 FQNNGV, per germline. All enrollees were roughly 18 to 100 years old and from fewer than 30 US areas. Cohorts were assigned according to the clinical history that participants reported.

Specimen: PBMCs or T cells enriched from blood (not recorded which). J is TRBJ1-3 and V is TRBV11-2; TRBD1 matches at 7 bases. This sequence originates from a man between 50 and 59 years old who had recovered from COVID-19. DNA for the CDR3: TGTGCCAGCAGCTCCTTTACTACAGGGGACGGGGACACCATATATTTT. It is translated as CASSSFTTGDGDTIYF.